This passage covers 3 T cell receptor beta chains from one sample sequenced in a study of cytomegalovirus exposure and HLA in healthy donors. In the PCR, 60 Vbeta and 13 Jbeta primers were used. Sequencing was performed with immunoSEQ multiplex PCR; in TCRdb, only in-frame clones are kept and a portion is missing. The sample records some 120,000 clones, around 83% being singletons. Material for sequencing was PBMCs. These receptors originate from a human donor in good health.

This clone was seen a single time. This rearrangement joins TRBV5-8 to TRBJ2-7, with D unresolved. Per germline, CDR1 SGHTS and CDR2 YDEGEE. The CDR3 length is 18 residues. The V and J ends lost 1 base and 1 base respectively, with 21 bases between them. CDR3 nucleotide sequence: TGTGCCAGCAGCTTGATGATAGGTCGAACGGGTACTTCCTACGAGCAGTACTTC. Its translation: CASSLMIGRTGTSYEQYF.

This chain links TRBV6-5 with TRBJ2-3, with TRBD2 identical over 10 bases. This CDR3 region has 12 residues. The V gene's germline CDR1 is MNHEY and CDR2 SVGAGI. V was clipped by 4 bases and J by 14 bases; unmatched bases: 6. CDR3 sequence: CASSSRSGGGYF. The CDR3 DNA is TGTGCCAGCAGTTCCCGAAGCGGGGGGGGGTATTTT.

The CDR3 sequence: CASSEQGYGYTF. The DNA for the CDR3 is TGTGCCAGCAGTGAACAGGGATATGGCTACACCTTC. This rearrangement joins TRBV6-1 to TRBJ1-2; possible D gene TRBD1, 5 bases. Germline CDR1 and CDR2: MNHNS and SASEGT. Trimming pared 2 bases from V and 5 bases from J, leaving 6 bases between. The CDR3 loop spans 12 amino acids.